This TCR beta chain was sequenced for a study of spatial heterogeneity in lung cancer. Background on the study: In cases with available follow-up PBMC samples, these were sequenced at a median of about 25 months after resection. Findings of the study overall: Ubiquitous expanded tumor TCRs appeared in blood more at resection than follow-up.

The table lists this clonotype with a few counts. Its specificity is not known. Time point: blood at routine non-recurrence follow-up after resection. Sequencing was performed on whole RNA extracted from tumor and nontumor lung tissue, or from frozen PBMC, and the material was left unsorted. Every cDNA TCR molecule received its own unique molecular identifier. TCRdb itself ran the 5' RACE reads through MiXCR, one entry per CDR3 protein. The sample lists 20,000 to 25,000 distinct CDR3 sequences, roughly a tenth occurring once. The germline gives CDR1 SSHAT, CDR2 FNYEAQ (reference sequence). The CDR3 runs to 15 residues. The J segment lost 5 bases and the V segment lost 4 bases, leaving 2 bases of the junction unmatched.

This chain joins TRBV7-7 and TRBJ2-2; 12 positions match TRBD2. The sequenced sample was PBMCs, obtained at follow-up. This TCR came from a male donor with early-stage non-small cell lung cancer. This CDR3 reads CASSYTSGGTGELFF. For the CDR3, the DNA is TGTGCCAGCAGCTACACTAGCGGGGGGACCGGGGAGCTGTTTTTT.